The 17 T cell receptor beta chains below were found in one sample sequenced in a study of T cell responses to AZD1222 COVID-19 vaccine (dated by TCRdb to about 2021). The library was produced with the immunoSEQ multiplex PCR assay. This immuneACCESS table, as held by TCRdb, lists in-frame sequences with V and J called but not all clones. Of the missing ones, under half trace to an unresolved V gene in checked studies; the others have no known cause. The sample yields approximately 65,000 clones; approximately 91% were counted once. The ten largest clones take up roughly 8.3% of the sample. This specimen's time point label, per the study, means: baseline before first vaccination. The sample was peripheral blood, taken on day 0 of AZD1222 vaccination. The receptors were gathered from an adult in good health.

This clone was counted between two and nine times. The DNA for the CDR3 is TGTGCCAGCAGTTACAGCGGAACAGTACGCGCTGAAGCTTTCTTT. Its translation: CASSYSGTVRAEAFF. The chain has TRBV6-5 and TRBJ1-1, with D uncertain. The germline CDR1 and CDR2 sequences are MNHEY and SVGAGI. Trimming cost V 2 bases and J 6 bases, with 16 bases left between them. The CDR3 consists of 15 residues.

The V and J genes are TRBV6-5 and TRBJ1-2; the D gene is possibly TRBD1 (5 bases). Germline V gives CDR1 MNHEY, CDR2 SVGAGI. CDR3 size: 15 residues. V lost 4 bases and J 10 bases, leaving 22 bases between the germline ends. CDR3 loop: CASSSTIGDRLSYTF. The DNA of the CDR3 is TGTGCCAGCAGTTCGACAATTGGGGACCGACTATCCTACACCTTC.

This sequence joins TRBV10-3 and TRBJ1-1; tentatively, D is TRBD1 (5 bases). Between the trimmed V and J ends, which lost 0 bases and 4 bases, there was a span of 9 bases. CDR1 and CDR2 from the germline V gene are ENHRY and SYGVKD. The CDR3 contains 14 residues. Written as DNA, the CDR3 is TGTGCCATCAGTGAGTCGGGGGGGAGCACTGAAGCTTTCTTT. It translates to CAISESGGSTEAFF.

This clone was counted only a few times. The CDR3 region is CARSLIGEQYF. The CDR3 DNA reads TGTGCCAGAAGCTTGATCGGCGAGCAGTACTTC. The chain links TRBV5-3 to TRBJ2-7; D not resolved. TRBV5-3 is an open reading frame, and its role is uncertain. The CDR3 contains 11 residues. Trimming cost V 1 base and J 6 bases, with 5 bases left between them.

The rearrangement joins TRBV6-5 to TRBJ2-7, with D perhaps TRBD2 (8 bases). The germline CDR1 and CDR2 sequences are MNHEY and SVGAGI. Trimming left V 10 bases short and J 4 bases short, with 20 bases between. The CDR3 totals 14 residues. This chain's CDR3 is CATNRGLGPYEQYF. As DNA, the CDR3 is TGTGCCACCAACAGGGGACTAGGTCCGTACGAGCAGTACTTC.

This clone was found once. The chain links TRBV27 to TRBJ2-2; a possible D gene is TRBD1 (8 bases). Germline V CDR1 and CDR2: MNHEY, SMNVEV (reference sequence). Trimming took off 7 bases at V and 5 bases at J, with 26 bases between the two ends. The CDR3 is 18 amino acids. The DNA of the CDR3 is TGTGCCAGCAACACCCACGCCGGAACAGGGGGGGGAACCGGGGAGCTGTTTTTT. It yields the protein CASNTHAGTGGGTGELFF.

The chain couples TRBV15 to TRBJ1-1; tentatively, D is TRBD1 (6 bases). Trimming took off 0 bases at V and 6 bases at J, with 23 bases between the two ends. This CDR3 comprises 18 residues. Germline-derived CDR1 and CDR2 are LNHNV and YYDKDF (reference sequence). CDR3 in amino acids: CATSRDRGDYANRAEAFF. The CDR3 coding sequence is TGTGCCACCAGCAGAGATAGGGGGGATTACGCAAACAGGGCTGAAGCTTTCTTT.

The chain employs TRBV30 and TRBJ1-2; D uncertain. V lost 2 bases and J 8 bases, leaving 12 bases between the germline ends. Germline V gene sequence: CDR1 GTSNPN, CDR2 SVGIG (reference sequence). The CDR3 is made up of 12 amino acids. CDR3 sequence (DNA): TGTGCCTGGAGTCGACGGGCGGGGGGCTACACCTTC. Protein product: CAWSRRAGGYTF.

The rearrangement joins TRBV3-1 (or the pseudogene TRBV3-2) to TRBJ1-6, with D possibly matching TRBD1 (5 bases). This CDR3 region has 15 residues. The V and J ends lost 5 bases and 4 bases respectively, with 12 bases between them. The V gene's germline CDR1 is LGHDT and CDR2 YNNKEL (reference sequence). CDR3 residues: CASSARDGYNSPLHF. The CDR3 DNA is TGTGCCAGCAGCGCCAGGGACGGTTATAATTCACCCCTCCACTTT.

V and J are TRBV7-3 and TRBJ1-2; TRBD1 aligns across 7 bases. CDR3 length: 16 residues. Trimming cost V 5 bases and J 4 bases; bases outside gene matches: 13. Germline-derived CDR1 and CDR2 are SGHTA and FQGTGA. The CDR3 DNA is TGTGCCAGCAGCAAACGTCCCGGGACAGACGTCTATGGCTACACCTTC. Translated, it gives CASSKRPGTDVYGYTF.

CDR3 in amino acids: CASSQGTAFYEQYF. DNA for the CDR3: TGTGCCAGCAGCCAAGGGACTGCCTTCTACGAGCAGTACTTC. This chain joins TRBV3-1 (or the pseudogene TRBV3-2) and TRBJ2-7; weak D call: TRBD2 (5 bases). V dropped 1 base and J dropped 3 bases, with 10 bases sitting between them. The CDR3 runs 14 residues. Germline CDR1 LGHDT, CDR2 YNNKEL (reference sequence).

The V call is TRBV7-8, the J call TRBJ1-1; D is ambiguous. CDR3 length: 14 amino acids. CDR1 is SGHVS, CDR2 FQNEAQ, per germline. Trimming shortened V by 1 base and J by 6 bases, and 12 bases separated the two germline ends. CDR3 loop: CASSLDAELAEAFF. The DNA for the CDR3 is TGTGCCAGCAGCTTAGATGCGGAGTTGGCTGAAGCTTTCTTT.

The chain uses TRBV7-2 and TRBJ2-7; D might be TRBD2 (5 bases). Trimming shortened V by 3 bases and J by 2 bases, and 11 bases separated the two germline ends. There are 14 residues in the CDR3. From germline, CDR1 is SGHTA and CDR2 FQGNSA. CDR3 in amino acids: CASSFSRDTYEQYF. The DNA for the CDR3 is TGTGCCAGCAGCTTTTCTCGGGATACCTACGAGCAGTACTTC.

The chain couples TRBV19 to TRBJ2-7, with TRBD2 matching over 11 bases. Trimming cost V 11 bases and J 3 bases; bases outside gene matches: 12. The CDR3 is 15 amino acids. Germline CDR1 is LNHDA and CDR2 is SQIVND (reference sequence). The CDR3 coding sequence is TGTGCCCGTATCCCCCTACTAGCGGGAGTCTACGAGCAGTACTTC. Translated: CARIPLLAGVYEQYF.

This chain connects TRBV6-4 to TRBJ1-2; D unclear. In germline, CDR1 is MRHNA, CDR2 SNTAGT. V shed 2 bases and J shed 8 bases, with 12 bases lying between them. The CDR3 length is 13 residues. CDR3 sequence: CASSDNGGFGYTF. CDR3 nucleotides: TGTGCCAGCAGTGACAACGGCGGCTTCGGCTACACCTTC.

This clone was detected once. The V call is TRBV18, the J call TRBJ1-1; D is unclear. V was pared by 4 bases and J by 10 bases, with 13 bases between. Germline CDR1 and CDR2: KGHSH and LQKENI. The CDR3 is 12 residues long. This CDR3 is CASSQGPYAAFF. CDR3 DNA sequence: TGTGCCAGCTCACAGGGTCCGTATGCAGCTTTCTTT.

The CDR3 DNA sequence: TGCGCCAACTTACAGGGGGCTACCCCTGGGGCCAACGTCCTGACTTTC. Its translation is CANLQGATPGANVLTF. J is TRBJ2-6 and V is TRBV5-1; 9 nucleotides align to TRBD1. The CDR3 is 16 residues long. V lost 9 bases and J lost 2; bases outside the gene matches: 9. Germline assignment: CDR1 SGHRS and CDR2 YFSETQ.